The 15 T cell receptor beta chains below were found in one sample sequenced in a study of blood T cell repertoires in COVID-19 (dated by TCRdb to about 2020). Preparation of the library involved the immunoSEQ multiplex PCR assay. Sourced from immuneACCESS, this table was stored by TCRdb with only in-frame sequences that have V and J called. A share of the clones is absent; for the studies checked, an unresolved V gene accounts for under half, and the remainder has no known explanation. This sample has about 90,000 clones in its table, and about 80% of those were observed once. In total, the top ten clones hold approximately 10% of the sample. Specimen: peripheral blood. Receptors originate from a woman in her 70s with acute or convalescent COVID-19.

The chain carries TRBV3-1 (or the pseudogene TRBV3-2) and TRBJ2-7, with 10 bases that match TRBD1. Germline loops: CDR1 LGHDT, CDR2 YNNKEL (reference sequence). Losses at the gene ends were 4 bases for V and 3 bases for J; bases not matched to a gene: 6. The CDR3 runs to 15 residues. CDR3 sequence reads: CASSRGGTGVYEQYF. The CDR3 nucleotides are TGTGCCAGCAGCCGCGGCGGGACAGGGGTCTACGAGCAGTACTTC.

The CDR3 here is CASSPTGKLAYEQYF. CDR3 nucleotide sequence: TGTGCCAGCTCACCGACGGGTAAACTGGCCTACGAGCAGTACTTC. The chain employs TRBV18 and TRBJ2-7; D unresolved. The CDR3 spans 15 residues. V shed 3 bases and J shed 2 bases, with 14 bases lying between them. Germline CDR1 is KGHSH and CDR2 is LQKENI. The full variable domain, rest sourced from reference TRBV18 and TRBJ2-7, is NAGVMQNPRHLVRRRGQEARLRCSPMKGHSHVYWYRQLPEEGLKFMVYLQKENIIDESGMPKERFSAEFPKEGPSILRIQQVVRGDSAAYFCASSPTGKLAYEQYFGPGTRLTVT.

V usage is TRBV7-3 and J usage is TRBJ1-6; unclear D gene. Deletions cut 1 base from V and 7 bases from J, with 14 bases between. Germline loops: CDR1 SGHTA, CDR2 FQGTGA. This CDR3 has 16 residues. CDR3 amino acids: CASSLRAWGGNSPLHF. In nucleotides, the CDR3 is TGTGCCAGCAGCTTAAGGGCTTGGGGAGGCAATTCACCCCTCCACTTT.

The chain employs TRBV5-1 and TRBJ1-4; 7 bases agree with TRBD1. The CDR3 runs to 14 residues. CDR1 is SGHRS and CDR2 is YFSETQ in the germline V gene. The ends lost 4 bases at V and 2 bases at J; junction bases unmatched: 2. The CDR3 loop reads CASSIQGTNEKLFF. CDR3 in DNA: TGCGCCAGCAGCATACAGGGGACTAATGAAAAACTGTTTTTT.

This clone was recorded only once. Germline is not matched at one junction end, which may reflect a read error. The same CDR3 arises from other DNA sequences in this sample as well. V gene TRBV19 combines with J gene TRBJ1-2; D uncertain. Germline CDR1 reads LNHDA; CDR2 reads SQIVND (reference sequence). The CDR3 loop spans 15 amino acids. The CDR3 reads CASRQADGAAYGYTF. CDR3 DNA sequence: TGTGCCAGTAGGCAAGCGGACGGAGCCGCCTATGGTTACACCTTC. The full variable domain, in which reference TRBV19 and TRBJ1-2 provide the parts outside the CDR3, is DGGITQSPKYLFRKEGQNVTLSCEQNLNHDAMYWYRQDPGQGLRLIYYSQIVNDFQKGDIAEGYSVSREKKESFPLTVTSAQKNPTAFYLCASRQADGAAYGYTFGSGTRLTVV.

For the CDR3, the DNA is TGCGCCAGCAGCCTGGCCGGGACACATGCAACTAATGAAAAACTGTTTTTT. Translation: CASSLAGTHATNEKLFF. The chain carries TRBV5-1 and TRBJ1-4; possible D gene TRBD1, 6 bases. The CDR3 extends over 17 amino acids. CDR1 is SGHRS and CDR2 is YFSETQ in the germline V gene. The V gene lost 4 bases and the J gene lost 0 bases, with 16 bases spanning the gap.

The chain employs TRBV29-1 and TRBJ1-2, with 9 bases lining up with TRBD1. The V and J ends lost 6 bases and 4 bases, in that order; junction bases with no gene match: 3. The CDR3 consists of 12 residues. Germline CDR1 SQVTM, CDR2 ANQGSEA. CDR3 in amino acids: CSVSGQGYGYTF. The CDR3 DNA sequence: TGCAGCGTGTCGGGACAGGGCTATGGCTACACCTTC.

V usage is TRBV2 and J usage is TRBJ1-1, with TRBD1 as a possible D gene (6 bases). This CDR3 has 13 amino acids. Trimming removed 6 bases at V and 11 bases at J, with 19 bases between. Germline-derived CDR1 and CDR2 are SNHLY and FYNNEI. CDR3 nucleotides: TGTGCCAGCAGCGCGATGGCAGGGGCGGGCGCTTTCTTT. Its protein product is CASSAMAGAGAFF.

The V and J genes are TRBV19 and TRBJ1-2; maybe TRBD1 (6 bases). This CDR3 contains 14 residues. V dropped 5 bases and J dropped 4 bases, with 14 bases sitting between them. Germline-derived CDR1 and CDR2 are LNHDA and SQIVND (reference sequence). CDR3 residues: CASSPQGKVYGYTF. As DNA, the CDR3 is TGTGCCAGTAGTCCCCAGGGGAAGGTCTATGGCTACACCTTC.

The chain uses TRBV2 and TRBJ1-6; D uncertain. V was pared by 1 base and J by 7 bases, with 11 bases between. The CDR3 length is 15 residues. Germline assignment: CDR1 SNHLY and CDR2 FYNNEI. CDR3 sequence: CASSEVLGVNSPLHF. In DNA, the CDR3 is TGTGCCAGCAGTGAAGTTTTGGGCGTGAATTCACCCCTCCACTTT.

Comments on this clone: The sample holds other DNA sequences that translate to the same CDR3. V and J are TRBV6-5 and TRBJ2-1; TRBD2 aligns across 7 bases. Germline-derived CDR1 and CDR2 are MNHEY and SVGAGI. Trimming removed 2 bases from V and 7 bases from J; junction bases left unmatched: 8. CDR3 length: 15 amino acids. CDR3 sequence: CASSYVSGSRNEQFF. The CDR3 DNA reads TGTGCCAGCAGTTACGTTAGCGGGTCAAGAAATGAGCAGTTCTTC.

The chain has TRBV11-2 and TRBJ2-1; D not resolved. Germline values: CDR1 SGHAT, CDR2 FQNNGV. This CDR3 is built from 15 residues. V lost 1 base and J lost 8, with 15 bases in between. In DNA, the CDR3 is TGTGCCAGCAGCTTAGCCAGCGTCAACTGGGATGAGCAGTTCTTC. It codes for CASSLASVNWDEQFF.

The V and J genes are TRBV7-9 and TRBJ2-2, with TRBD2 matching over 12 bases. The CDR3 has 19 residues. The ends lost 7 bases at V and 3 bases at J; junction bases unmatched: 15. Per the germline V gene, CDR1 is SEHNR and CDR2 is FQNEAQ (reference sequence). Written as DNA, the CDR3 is TGTGCCAGCAACCCATGGAGGGCTAGCGGGAGGGCCGACACCGGGGAGCTGTTTTTT. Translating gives CASNPWRASGRADTGELFF.

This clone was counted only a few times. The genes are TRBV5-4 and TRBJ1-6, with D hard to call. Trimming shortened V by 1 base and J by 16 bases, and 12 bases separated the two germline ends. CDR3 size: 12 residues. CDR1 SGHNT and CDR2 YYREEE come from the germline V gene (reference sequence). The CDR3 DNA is TGTGCCAGCAGCTTGAACTCCTTCGAGCTCCACTTT. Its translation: CASSLNSFELHF. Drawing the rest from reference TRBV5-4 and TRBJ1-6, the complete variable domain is ETGVTQSPTHLIKTRGQQVTLRCSSQSGHNTVSWYQQALGQGPQFIFQYYREEENGRGNFPPRFSGLQFPNYSSELNVNALELDDSALYLCASSLNSFELHFGNGTRLTVT.

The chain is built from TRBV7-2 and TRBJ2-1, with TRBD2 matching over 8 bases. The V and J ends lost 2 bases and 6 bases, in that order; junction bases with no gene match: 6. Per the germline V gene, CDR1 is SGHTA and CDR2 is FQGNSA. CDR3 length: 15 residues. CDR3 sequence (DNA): TGTGCCAGCAGCTTATTGGCGGGGGGCCGCAATGAGCAGTTCTTC. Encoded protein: CASSLLAGGRNEQFF. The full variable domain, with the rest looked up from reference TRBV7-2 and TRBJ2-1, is GAGVSQSPSNKVTEKGKDVELRCDPISGHTALYWYRQSLGQGLEFLIYFQGNSAPDKSGLPSDRFSAERTGGSVSTLTIQRTQQEDSAVYLCASSLLAGGRNEQFFGPGTRLTVL.